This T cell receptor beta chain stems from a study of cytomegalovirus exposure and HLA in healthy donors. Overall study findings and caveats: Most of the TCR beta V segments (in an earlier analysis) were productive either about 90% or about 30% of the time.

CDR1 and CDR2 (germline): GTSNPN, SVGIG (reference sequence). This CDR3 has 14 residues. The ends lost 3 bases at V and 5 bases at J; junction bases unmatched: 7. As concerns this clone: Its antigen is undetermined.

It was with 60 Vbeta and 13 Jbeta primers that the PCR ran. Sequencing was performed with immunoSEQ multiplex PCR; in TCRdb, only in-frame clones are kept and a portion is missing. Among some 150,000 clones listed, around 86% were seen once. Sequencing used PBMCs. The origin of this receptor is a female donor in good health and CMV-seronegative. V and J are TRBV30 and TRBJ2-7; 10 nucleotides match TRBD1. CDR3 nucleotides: TGTGCCTGGAGGACCGGGACAGGGGACCACGAGCAGTACTTC. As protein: CAWRTGTGDHEQYF.